The clone carrying this T cell receptor (beta chain) was counted between two and nine times. This sample was included in a study of identical twins. Each CDR3 protein gets one entry after TCRdb re-called the 5' RACE reads with MiXCR. The sample yields some 240,000 distinct CDR3 sequences, around 8% seen once. Germline V gene sequence: CDR1 MNHEY, CDR2 SMNVEV (reference sequence). V lost 4 bases to trimming and J lost 4 bases, with 12 bases between them. The CDR3 consists of 14 residues. These data were also reused for a study on yellow fever vaccine responses in identical twins.

The sample taken for sequencing was CD8+ T cells sorted from blood. The receptor comes from a woman aged 18-35 years in good health. J is TRBJ2-3 and V is TRBV27; D is undetermined. The CDR3: CASSSPLEPDTQYF. The CDR3 bases are TGTGCCAGCAGTTCCCCTCTAGAGCCAGATACGCAGTATTTT.